Presented here are 16 T cell receptor beta chains from one specimen sequenced in a study of blood T cell repertoires in COVID-19 (dated by TCRdb to between 2020 and 2021). The library was prepared using the immunoSEQ multiplex PCR assay. TCRdb mirrors the immuneACCESS table, restricted to in-frame sequences. Some clones are absent from its copies; in checked studies, under half trace to an unresolved V gene, and the reason for the others is unknown. The sample has a few hundred thousand clones on record, about 90% of them singletons. Approximately 1% of the sample is held by the ten biggest clonotypes. The sequenced material came from PBMCs or T cells enriched from blood (not recorded which). Every receptor here comes from a woman aged 30 to 39 who had recovered from COVID-19.

The V and J genes are TRBV5-8 and TRBJ2-2, with 7 positions matching TRBD1. In germline, CDR1 is SGHTS, CDR2 YDEGEE. With V trimmed by 3 bases and J by 5 bases, 1 base remained unmatched. This CDR3 has 13 residues. For the CDR3, the DNA is TGTGCCAGCAGCTCGGGACAGACCGGGGAGCTGTTTTTT. Amino acid sequence: CASSSGQTGELFF.

The chain employs TRBV24-1 and TRBJ1-6; D is ambiguous. Germline V gene lookup returns CDR1 KGHDR and CDR2 SFDVKD. V was trimmed by 9 bases and J by 7 bases, leaving 12 bases between them. The CDR3 extends over 13 amino acids. The CDR3 spells CATSRTGNSPLHF. CDR3 nucleotide sequence: TGTGCCACCTCGAGGACGGGAAATTCACCCCTCCACTTT.

The V gene is TRBV28, the J gene TRBJ2-3; 9 nucleotides align to TRBD2. Germline trimming cut 6 bases from V and 6 bases from J; bases unmatched to any gene: 13. The CDR3 contains 16 residues. Germline-derived CDR1 and CDR2 are MDHEN and SYDVKM. CDR3 sequence: CASRPHGAGGADTQYF. The DNA of the CDR3 is TGTGCCAGCAGACCCCACGGAGCGGGGGGTGCCGATACGCAGTATTTT. Variable domain in full (rest from reference TRBV28 and TRBJ2-3): DVKVTQSSRYLVKRTGEKVFLECVQDMDHENMFWYRQDPGLGLRLIYFSYDVKMKEKGDIPEGYSVSREKKERFSLILESASTNQTSMYLCASRPHGAGGADTQYFGPGTRLTVL.

This clone was seen just once. V is TRBV6-1 and J is TRBJ2-7; 7 positions match TRBD1. V lost 4 bases and J lost 3; bases outside the gene matches: 12. Germline V CDR1 and CDR2: MNHNS, SASEGT. This CDR3 region has 16 residues. CDR3 nucleotide sequence: TGTGCCAGCAGTGGTAGCCGACAGGGTGGGGTCTACGAGCAGTACTTC. Protein sequence: CASSGSRQGGVYEQYF.

This clone occurred a few times. The CDR3 reads CASSVIGGDTEAFF. DNA of the CDR3: TGTGCCAGCAGTGTAATAGGAGGGGACACTGAAGCTTTCTTT. This chain links TRBV2 with TRBJ1-1; tentative D call: TRBD1 (5 bases). V lost 4 bases and J 3 bases, leaving 12 bases between the germline ends. There are 14 residues in the CDR3. Germline loops: CDR1 SNHLY, CDR2 FYNNEI.

This clone was seen more than once but under ten times. The chain uses TRBV7-9 and TRBJ2-7; perhaps TRBD1 as D (6 bases). Per the germline V gene, CDR1 is SEHNR and CDR2 is FQNEAQ (reference sequence). V was trimmed by 4 bases and J by 5 bases, leaving 12 bases between them. The CDR3 is 13 residues long. CDR3 sequence (DNA): TGTGCCAGCAGCTCCCAGGGGTTCCACGAGCAGTACTTC. It is translated as CASSSQGFHEQYF.

This clone appeared a single time. This chain joins TRBV5-6 and TRBJ1-2, with 11 nucleotides matching TRBD1. Germline V gives CDR1 SGHDT, CDR2 YYEEEE. Germline trimming cut 4 bases from V and 7 bases from J; bases unmatched to any gene: 3. CDR3 length: 13 residues. As DNA, the CDR3 is TGTGCCAGCAGCCCGGACAGGGGGCGTGGCTACACCTTC. Translating it yields CASSPDRGRGYTF.

The rearrangement joins TRBV7-9 to TRBJ2-7; TRBD2 is a possible D gene (5 bases). From germline, CDR1 is SEHNR and CDR2 FQNEAQ (reference sequence). CDR3 length equals 16 residues. V dropped 5 bases and J dropped 2 bases, with 19 bases sitting between them. The CDR3 spells CASSQTPGYPPYEQYF. The CDR3 nucleotides are TGTGCCAGCAGCCAAACCCCGGGGTACCCACCCTACGAGCAGTACTTC.

The J gene is TRBJ1-6, the V gene TRBV5-1; 9 bases line up with TRBD1. Germline V gene data show CDR1 as SGHRS and CDR2 as YFSETQ. The CDR3 contains 16 residues. V shed 0 bases and J 7 bases; nucleotides not matched to a gene: 5. CDR3 sequence reads: CASSLAETGGNSPLHF. The DNA for the CDR3 is TGCGCCAGCAGCTTGGCAGAGACAGGGGGAAATTCACCCCTCCACTTT.

In its sample, this clone was seen a few times. V is TRBV19 and J is TRBJ1-2; TRBD1 aligns across 7 bases. After removal of 6 bases from V and 1 base from J, the junction contained 5 bases not matched to a gene. Germline V gene lookup returns CDR1 LNHDA and CDR2 SQIVND (reference sequence). This CDR3 comprises 14 residues. Here the CDR3 DNA reads TGTGCCAGTAGGCCGGGACAGAATAACTATGGCTACACCTTC. This encodes CASRPGQNNYGYTF.

The V and J genes are TRBV29-1 and TRBJ1-3; weak D call: TRBD1 (6 bases). V gave up 7 bases and J gave up 6 bases, with 16 bases separating them. Germline CDR1 is SQVTM and CDR2 is ANQGSEA. This CDR3 spans 13 amino acids. CDR3: CSGLKDRENTIYF. As DNA, the CDR3 is TGCAGCGGTCTAAAGGACAGAGAAAACACCATATATTTT.

The V gene is TRBV5-1, the J gene TRBJ1-4, with 7 nucleotides matching TRBD1. From germline, CDR1 is SGHRS and CDR2 YFSETQ. V was pared by 4 bases and J by 3 bases, with 9 bases of the junction left unmatched. There are 16 residues in the CDR3. CDR3 amino acids: CASSPRDRDANEKLFF. The CDR3 nucleotides read TGCGCCAGCAGCCCCCGAGACAGGGACGCTAATGAAAAACTGTTTTTT.

The chain couples TRBV28 to TRBJ2-7, with 8 bases fitting TRBD2. CDR1 and CDR2 from the germline V gene are MDHEN and SYDVKM. Unmatched junction bases numbered 9, after V lost 8 bases and J lost 3 bases. This CDR3 is built from 14 residues. The chain's CDR3 is CASVGWREDYEQYF. The CDR3 coding sequence is TGTGCCAGCGTGGGGTGGCGGGAGGACTACGAGCAGTACTTC.

The chain couples TRBV24-1 to TRBJ1-1; D not certain. Germline V gene sequence: CDR1 KGHDR, CDR2 SFDVKD. Between the trimmed V and J ends, which lost 2 bases and 1 base, there was a span of 10 bases. The CDR3 loop spans 15 amino acids. The CDR3: CATSDSADPNTEAFF. The CDR3, as DNA: TGTGCCACCAGTGATTCAGCGGATCCGAACACTGAAGCTTTCTTT.

This clone was seen only a few times. CDR3 coding DNA: TGTGCCAGCAGCTTGACTAGCGGGGCCCAAGAGACCCAGTACTTC. Its protein is CASSLTSGAQETQYF. The genes are TRBV7-9 and TRBJ2-5; 11 bases line up with TRBD2. V gave up 3 bases and J gave up 1 base; unmatched junction bases: 1. Looked up from germline, CDR1 is SEHNR and CDR2 is FQNEAQ (reference sequence). The CDR3 runs to 15 residues.

The rearrangement uses TRBV5-1 and TRBJ2-2; TRBD2 agrees at 7 bases. The germline gives CDR1 SGHRS, CDR2 YFSETQ. The length of the CDR3 is 15 residues. The V segment lost 4 bases and the J segment 6 bases; nucleotides outside the gene matches: 9. The CDR3 DNA sequence: TGCGCCAGCAGCAGCACTAGCGTTTTGGCCGGGGAGCTGTTTTTT. Protein sequence: CASSSTSVLAGELFF.